This TCR beta chain was found in a study of CD4 T cells in relation to SARS-CoV-2 and coronaviruses (dated by TCRdb to the early 2020s). About the full investigation: In the ViraFEST assay, PBMCs were grown with antigen for 10 to 11 days, and TCR beta CDR3s were then sequenced to identify antigen-specific clonal expansions. At the level of individual TCR clonotypes, the study measured memory CD4+ T cell crossreactivity between SARS-CoV-2 spike protein and common cold coronavirus spike proteins. The Adaptive Biotechnologies TCR-sequencing kit was used to sequence samples from a few pre-COVID donors and the naive versus memory experiments, whereas other data were Illumina-based. An HIV-1 Nef peptide pool or a culture without peptide was used as the negative reference condition. HLA restriction was mapped for shared crossreactive spike epitopes using patient-derived lymphoblastoid cell lines. Expansion assays from other donors in the study were sequenced with a different, Illumina-based TCR-beta assay. Paper-wide results and their limitations: Because no donor provided both pre-pandemic and post-infection samples, tracing the source of pre-existing responses was limited. Small numbers of patients and of tested TCRs were a limitation of the study. Significantly weaker SARS-CoV-2-driven expansion was shown by crossreactive clones than by monoreactive clones, consistent with antigenic imprinting. Roughly 64% of donors had memory CD4+ clonotypes that crossrecognized SARS-CoV-2 and at least one common cold coronavirus spike. Crossreactivity analysis was centred on spike protein, so crossreactivity against other viral proteins was not assessed.

Trimming takes 4 bases from V and 0 bases from J, and the germline ends sit 13 bases apart. The CDR3 starts with the cysteine, ends with the phenylalanine, and has 16 residues. Only the CDR3 region is kept as DNA, spanning 48 bases read in frame from base 1. Via the germline V gene, CDR1 is SGHAT and CDR2 FQNNGV. Library preparation used the immunoSEQ multiplex PCR assay. The authors' analysis ran thus. During preprocessing, nonproductive sequences were removed, as were CDR3s that did not start with C, did not end with F or W, or were shorter than 7 amino acids. The MANAFEST web app identified antigen-specific clonotypes based on expansion compared with the reference and other culture wells. To be counted as positive, a clone had to show significant expansion compared with the reference culture, at an FDR below 0.05, in 2 of 3 replicate wells. Positive clones also required significant expansion versus all other tandem wells and an odds ratio above 5. CDR3 homology was quantified as pairwise Levenshtein distance, calculated with the stringdist R package after three terminal residues were trimmed from each end. As stored in TCRdb, this immuneACCESS dataset retains in-frame rearrangements with V and J assigned. A fraction of the clones does not appear; measured against another copy, unresolved V genes explain less than half of the discrepancy, and the remainder lacks a known reason. Clonal size and the V and J genes are those of that table, whereas D and trimming came from the DNA. Here the sample has roughly 10,000 clones; around 80% occur a single time. Of the sample, roughly 17% falls within the top ten clones.

Details on this clone: Its cognate antigen has yet to be identified. No per-base quality is available; no much larger clone lies one base away.

CD4+ T cells from unexposed donors were collected before the COVID-19 pandemic (2011-2018). After around ten days of culture, CD4+ T cells were isolated with the EasySep CD4+ T cell isolation kit. Unexposed donor CD4+ T cells were tested for reactivity to SARS-CoV-2 S and N and four common cold coronavirus spike pools, as cell number allowed. About 2 million PBMCs per well were cultured in IMDM with approximately 4.5% human AB serum and approximately 10 IU/ml IL-2. Half of the culture medium was replaced with fresh IL-2-containing medium on days 3 and 7. In general, every peptide culture condition was set up in three replicate wells. The leukapheresis product used for the unexposed donors was purchased from a commercial source. Ficoll-Paque PLUS gradient centrifugation was used to isolate PBMCs from either whole blood or leukapheresis product. PBMCs were either cryopreserved at -140 degrees C or used fresh in the expansion assay. The QIAamp Micro DNA Kit was used to extract genomic DNA from the CD4+ T cells.

The receptor's source is a human donor in good health. Sequenced: CD4+ T cells from PBMCs, cultured in vitro. The receptor chain draws on TRBV11-2 and TRBJ2-1; the D gene is perhaps TRBD2, on 5 matching bases. The sequenced DNA: TGTGCCAGCAGCTCCCGACTAATTAGCTCCTACAATGAGCAGTTCTTC. Protein translation: CASSSRLISSYNEQFF.